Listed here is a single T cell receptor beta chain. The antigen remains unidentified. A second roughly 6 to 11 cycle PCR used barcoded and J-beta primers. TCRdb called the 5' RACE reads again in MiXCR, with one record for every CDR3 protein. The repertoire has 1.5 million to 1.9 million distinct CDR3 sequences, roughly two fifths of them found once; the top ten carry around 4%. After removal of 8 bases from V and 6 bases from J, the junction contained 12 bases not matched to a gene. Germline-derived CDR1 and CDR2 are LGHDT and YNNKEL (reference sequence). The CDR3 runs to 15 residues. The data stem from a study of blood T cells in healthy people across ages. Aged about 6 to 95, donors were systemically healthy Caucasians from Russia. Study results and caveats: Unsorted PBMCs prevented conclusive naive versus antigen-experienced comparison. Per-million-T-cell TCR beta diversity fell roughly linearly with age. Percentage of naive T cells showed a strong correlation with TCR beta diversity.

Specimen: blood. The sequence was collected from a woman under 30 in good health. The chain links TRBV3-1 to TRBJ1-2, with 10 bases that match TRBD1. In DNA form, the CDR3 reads TGTGCCAGCGGTACCCCGGGACAGGGGAAGGATGGCTACACCTTC. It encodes CASGTPGQGKDGYTF. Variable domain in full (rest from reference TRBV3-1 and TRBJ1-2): DTAVSQTPKYLVTQMGNDKSIKCEQNLGHDTMYWYKQDSKKFLKIMFSYNNKELIINETVPNRFSPKSPDKAHLNLHINSLELGDSAVYFCASGTPGQGKDGYTFGSGTRLTVV.